This T cell receptor beta chain was sequenced in a study of OX40 agonist ivuxolimab in advanced cancers. Findings and caveats of the study: On average, CD8+ T cells showed a greater number of expanded clones than CD4+.

This clone was seen only a few times. Its antigen is not known. CDR1 and CDR2 (germline): MNHEY, SVGAGI. CDR3 length: 12 amino acids. Trimming pared 6 bases from V and 7 bases from J, leaving 7 bases between. Repertoires were generated with immunoSEQ multiplex PCR, while TCRdb's copy carries only in-frame clones and drops some. This table has about 49,000 clones, over 60% appearing once. This chain links TRBV6-5 with TRBJ1-6, with D hard to call. Material: CD4+ or CD8+ T cells sorted from blood, obtained in a trial of the OX40 agonist ivuxolimab. The receptor was derived from an adult with an advanced solid tumor such as melanoma, head and neck, liver or kidney cancer. The CDR3 DNA reads as TGTGCCAGCAGCCGACGGAATTCACCCCTCCACTTT. Protein product: CASSRRNSPLHF.